The 14 T cell receptor beta chains below all came from one sample that was sequenced in a study of blood T cells in healthy people across ages. Next came a second PCR, run for about 7 to 12 cycles, which used a sample-barcoded 5' primer along with a J-beta primer mix. TCRdb reanalysed the 5' RACE reads using MiXCR and keeps one entry per CDR3 protein. The sample has approximately 770,000 distinct CDR3 sequences; roughly 64% are singletons. Sample: blood. These receptors all come from a man aged 25 to 45 in good health.

The chain has TRBV11-2 and TRBJ2-1; D perhaps matches TRBD2 (7 bases). Trimming pared 1 base from V and 7 bases from J, leaving 14 bases between. This CDR3 region has 15 residues. CDR1 and CDR2 from the germline V gene are SGHAT and FQNNGV. In nucleotides, the CDR3 is TGTGCCAGCAGCTTAGGGGGGGGCAACGGAAATGAGCAGTTCTTC. This gives the protein CASSLGGGNGNEQFF. Combining the CDR3 with reference TRBV11-2 and TRBJ2-1 gives the whole variable domain EAGVAQSPRYKIIEKRQSVAFWCNPISGHATLYWYQQILGQGPKLLIQFQNNGVVDDSQLPKDRFSAERLKGVDSTLKIQPAKLEDSAVYLCASSLGGGNGNEQFFGPGTRLTVL.

The chain couples TRBV7-2 to TRBJ2-1; no reliable D call. Germline loops: CDR1 SGHTA, CDR2 FQGNSA. The CDR3 length is 11 residues. Trimming took off 5 bases at V and 12 bases at J, with 11 bases between the two ends. The CDR3 region has the DNA TGTGCCAGCAGCCCGGAACGAGGGCAGTTCTTC. It translates to CASSPERGQFF. Full variable domain (remainder filled in from reference TRBV7-2 and TRBJ2-1): GAGVSQSPSNKVTEKGKDVELRCDPISGHTALYWYRQSLGQGLEFLIYFQGNSAPDKSGLPSDRFSAERTGGSVSTLTIQRTQQEDSAVYLCASSPERGQFFGPGTRLTVL.

V is TRBV5-8 and J is TRBJ2-3, with TRBD2 matching 7 bases. V was pared by 3 bases and J by 3 bases, with 7 bases of the junction left unmatched. CDR1 and CDR2 (germline): SGHTS, YDEGEE. The CDR3 sequence is 15 residues long. CDR3 DNA: TGTGCCAGCAGCTACACTAGCGCATGGACAGATACGCAGTATTTT. It specifies CASSYTSAWTDTQYF. Complete variable domain (other parts from reference TRBV5-8 and TRBJ2-3): EAGVTQSPTHLIKTRGQQATLRCSPISGHTSVYWYQQALGLGLQFLLWYDEGEERNRGNFPPRFSGRQFPNYSSELNVNALELEDSALYLCASSYTSAWTDTQYFGPGTRLTVL.

The CDR3 DNA is TGTGCCAGCACCCCCGGACCGGAGAACACTGAAGCTTTCTTT. It translates to CASTPGPENTEAFF. The V and J genes are TRBV7-2 and TRBJ1-1; D not certain. Germline lookup yields CDR1 SGHTA and CDR2 FQGNSA. V dropped 7 bases and J dropped 1 base, with 13 bases sitting between them. CDR3 length equals 14 residues.

The V gene is TRBV2, the J gene TRBJ2-7; unclear D gene. Deletions cut 4 bases from V and 0 bases from J, with 4 bases between. There are 12 residues in the CDR3. Per the germline V gene, CDR1 is SNHLY and CDR2 is FYNNEI. CDR3 protein: CASSVVSYEQYF. CDR3 nucleotides: TGTGCCAGCAGTGTGGTCTCCTACGAGCAGTACTTC.

The CDR3 loop is CSARTSGRNEQYF. The CDR3 DNA reads TGCAGTGCTAGGACTAGCGGGAGGAACGAGCAGTACTTC. The chain is built from TRBV20-1 and TRBJ2-5; 13 bases match TRBD2. The J call may be in error: the DNA end matches TRBJ2-7 better. Germline V gives CDR1 DFQATT, CDR2 SNEGSKA (reference sequence). The CDR3 sequence is 13 residues long.

A remark on this clonotype: Relative to the germline gene, one junction end is altered; a read error may explain this. The genes are TRBV2 and TRBJ2-4; a weak D match, TRBD1 (5 bases). The length of the CDR3 is 14 residues. Germline V gene data show CDR1 as SNHLY and CDR2 as FYNNEI. Written as DNA, the CDR3 is TGTGCCAGCAGTGAAATTGGGGCCATGAACATTCAATACTTC. Protein: CASSEIGAMNIQYF.

This clonotype was seen a handful of times. Here the CDR3 reads CAISESLVSSYNEQFF. CDR3 coding DNA: TGTGCCATCAGTGAGTCGTTAGTTAGCTCCTACAATGAGCAGTTCTTC. This sequence joins TRBV10-3 and TRBJ2-1; D call uncertain. The CDR3 totals 16 residues. Between the trimmed V and J ends, which lost 0 bases and 0 bases, there was a span of 9 bases. CDR1 and CDR2 from the germline V gene are ENHRY and SYGVKD.

The rearrangement links TRBV11-1 to TRBJ2-5, with D maybe TRBD2 (6 bases). With 1 base removed from V and 7 bases from J, the gap between germline ends came to 13 bases. From germline, CDR1 is SGHAT and CDR2 FQDESV (reference sequence). The CDR3 runs to 14 residues. CDR3 DNA: TGTGCCAGCAGCTTAGACGCCGGGAGCGGGACCCAGTACTTC. Encoded protein: CASSLDAGSGTQYF.

The chain uses TRBV7-2 and TRBJ2-1, with D hard to call. With 1 base removed from V and 5 bases from J, the gap between germline ends came to 12 bases. Germline-derived CDR1 and CDR2 are SGHTA and FQGNSA. This CDR3 has 15 amino acids. CDR3 in amino acids: CASSLDREAHNEQFF. The CDR3 DNA reads TGTGCCAGCAGCTTAGATCGCGAGGCCCACAATGAGCAGTTCTTC.

This clonotype was seen a few times. The chain is built from TRBV6-2 or TRBV6-3 and TRBJ1-5; D ambiguous. CDR3 length equals 12 residues. V was cut by 0 bases and J by 6 bases, with 3 bases left in between. Germline CDR1 reads MNHEY; CDR2 reads SVGEGT. The CDR3 sequence is CASSYSFQPQHF. DNA of the CDR3: TGTGCCAGCAGTTACTCCTTTCAGCCCCAGCATTTT.

This clonotype has more than one count but fewer than ten. V and J are TRBV29-1 and TRBJ1-2, with 8 bases aligning to TRBD1. J lost 7 bases, V lost 6 bases, and 7 bases had no gene match. The germline V gene encodes CDR1 SQVTM and CDR2 ANQGSEA. The CDR3 spans 12 residues. DNA of the CDR3: TGCAGCGTCCAAAGGCAGGGGGCTGGCTACACCTTC. The encoded protein is CSVQRQGAGYTF.

This clonotype was detected only a few times. This chain uses TRBV29-1 with TRBJ2-7, with 7 nucleotides matching TRBD2. The CDR3 loop spans 13 amino acids. The V and J ends lost 6 bases and 4 bases, in that order; junction bases with no gene match: 9. Looked up from germline, CDR1 is SQVTM and CDR2 is ANQGSEA. The DNA of the CDR3 is TGCAGCGTCAGTGGGGGGGGTAGATACGAGCAGTACTTC. This sequence encodes CSVSGGGRYEQYF.

This clonotype was seen once. CDR3 in DNA: TGTGCCAGCAGCCAGCAGGGGACTATGGAGCAGTACTTC. Translation gives CASSQQGTMEQYF. The J gene is TRBJ2-1, the V gene TRBV7-9, with D perhaps TRBD2 (7 bases). The DNA end lines up better with TRBJ2-7; the J call may be wrong. CDR3 length: 13 residues. CDR1 and CDR2 from the germline V gene are SEHNR and FQNEAQ (reference sequence).